The rows below give T cell receptor beta chains drawn from one sample of a study of shared clonotypes between healthy human individuals. TCRdb keeps only in-frame clones here, not all; method: immunoSEQ multiplex PCR. The sample yields approximately 840,000 clones, about 97% seen once. The sample was naive CD8+ T cells sorted from blood. Every receptor here comes from a young man in good health. Both conserved end residues are part of each CDR3.

v_call cdr3_aa
TRBV11-3 CASSEATSGSMNEQFF
TRBV18 CASSPRYALSYEQYF
TRBV28 CASTPRGGRRGEAFF
TRBV28 CASSYPLWTGTGEDTQYF
TRBV27 CASSSYNGNTQYF
TRBV19 CASRTGGTEAFF
TRBV18 CASSTSQGYNEQFF
TRBV15 CATSRDYENTGELFF
TRBV6-6 CASSYSAENNEQFF
TRBV6-1 CASSEHPRQGLAQYF
TRBV12-2 CASRCEVGEESSYEQYF
TRBV7-9 CASSPTRGDEQFF
TRBV18 CASSPPSGEQYF
TRBV5-6 CASRTTGENTDTQYF
TRBV18 CASSPRHNEQFF
TRBV7-9 CASSSSTGTSSYNEQFF
TRBV6-1 CASRPTHVGNQPQHF
TRBV11-3 CASIPNLGGHRNQPQHF
TRBV11-2 CASSARGSEQFF
TRBV29-1 CSVESLAHNEQFF
TRBV29-1 CSVTDRTTMSSDYAEQFF
TRBV5-1 CASSLAPVNTGELFF
TRBV14 CDSSQEIWASGSYNEQFF
TRBV11-2 CASSSPWGSTEAFF
TRBV2 CASLTGYEQYF
TRBV7-9 CASSSRGASSYEQYF